The T cell receptor beta chain described here comes from a study of blood T cell repertoires in COVID-19. Per the original data handling: Counts of nucleated cells, estimated from reference gene primer amplification, were obtained. Assay used: immunoSEQ multiplex PCR; TCRdb lists only in-frame clones, some missing. D and trimming were read from the DNA, whereas the V and J calls and clone size are those reported in that table. In the table there are around 300,000 clones, around 87% of which are singletons. With 7 bases removed from V and 10 bases from J, the gap between germline ends came to 10 bases. This CDR3 spans 11 amino acids. The V gene's germline CDR1 is KGHDR and CDR2 SFDVKD.

Sequenced input: PBMCs or T cells enriched from blood (not recorded which). This clonotype was sampled from a woman aged 25-40 years who had recovered from COVID-19. The chain combines TRBV24-1 with TRBJ2-1; perhaps TRBD2 as D (5 bases). CDR3 sequence: CATSGVGEQFF. Here the CDR3 DNA reads TGTGCCACCAGCGGGGTCGGCGAGCAGTTCTTC.